The 7 T cell receptor beta chains listed next were all sequenced from one sample in a study of cytomegalovirus exposure and HLA in healthy donors. PCR was performed using 60 Vbeta and 13 Jbeta primers. Here immunoSEQ multiplex PCR was the method, and the copy in TCRdb shows in-frame clones only, minus some. The sample consists of about 200,000 clones, roughly 85% of them appearing once. Material: PBMCs. These receptors all stem from a woman between 50 and 59 years old in good health and CMV-seronegative.

The V and J genes are TRBV5-1 and TRBJ2-1; D remains unclear. Germline V lookup: CDR1 SGHRS, CDR2 YFSETQ. The CDR3 loop spans 13 amino acids. V dropped 0 bases and J dropped 3 bases, with 4 bases sitting between them. CDR3 coding DNA: TGCGCCAGCAGCTTGGAATACTACAATGAGCAGTTCTTC. Its protein is CASSLEYYNEQFF. The full variable domain, with the rest looked up from reference TRBV5-1 and TRBJ2-1, is KAGVTQTPRYLIKTRGQQVTLSCSPISGHRSVSWYQQTPGQGLQFLFEYFSETQRNKGNFPGRFSGRQFSNSRSEMNVSTLELGDSALYLCASSLEYYNEQFFGPGTRLTVL.

The chain is built from TRBV28 and TRBJ1-2; weak D call: TRBD1 (5 bases). With 10 bases removed from V and 5 bases from J, the gap between germline ends came to 8 bases. The CDR3 runs to 10 residues. Germline CDR1 reads MDHEN; CDR2 reads SYDVKM. CDR3 sequence (DNA): TGTGCCACAGGGATTTATGGCTACACCTTC. This encodes CATGIYGYTF.

The chain couples TRBV7-9 to TRBJ1-3, with TRBD1 identical over 7 bases. Germline-derived CDR1 and CDR2 are SEHNR and FQNEAQ (reference sequence). With 5 bases clipped from V and 4 bases from J, the junction kept 11 bases outside the gene matches. This CDR3 has 16 residues. CDR3 nucleotide sequence: TGTGCCAGCAGCGGAAGAGACAGGGTTTTGGGAAACACCATATATTTT. As protein: CASSGRDRVLGNTIYF.

This clone was seen a single time. The rearrangement uses TRBV28 and TRBJ1-6, with 7 bases matching TRBD1. The CDR3 totals 15 residues. Germline CDR1 reads MDHEN; CDR2 reads SYDVKM. With V trimmed by 5 bases and J by 6 bases, 7 bases remained unmatched. In DNA, the CDR3 is TGTGCCAGCAGTAACACAGGGGCGGCTAATTCACCCCTCCACTTT. Protein sequence: CASSNTGAANSPLHF.

This chain connects TRBV5-8 to TRBJ2-1; 10 nucleotides line up with TRBD2. J lost 7 bases, V lost 2 bases, and 9 bases had no gene match. The CDR3 is 16 residues long. Germline V gene data show CDR1 as SGHTS and CDR2 as YDEGEE. The CDR3 protein is CASSFYLAGAMNEQFF. The CDR3 bases are TGTGCCAGCAGCTTTTATCTAGCGGGAGCTATGAATGAGCAGTTCTTC.

The chain has TRBV5-5 and TRBJ1-6; 10 bases map to TRBD1. V shed 4 bases, J shed 10 bases, and the junction held 11 bases outside the gene matches. This CDR3 has 16 amino acids. Germline-derived CDR1 and CDR2 are SGHKS and YYEKEE (reference sequence). The CDR3: CASSPVGTGDRSPLHF. The CDR3, as DNA: TGTGCCAGCAGCCCCGTTGGGACAGGGGATAGATCACCCCTCCACTTT.

This clone was picked up one time. This chain uses TRBV20-1 with TRBJ2-1; D gene uncertain. The CDR3 has 11 residues. V lost 3 bases and J lost 5, with 5 bases in between. Germline V lookup: CDR1 DFQATT, CDR2 SNEGSKA (reference sequence). The CDR3 loop is CSARGNNEQFF. As DNA, the CDR3 is TGCAGTGCTAGGGGCAACAATGAGCAGTTCTTC.